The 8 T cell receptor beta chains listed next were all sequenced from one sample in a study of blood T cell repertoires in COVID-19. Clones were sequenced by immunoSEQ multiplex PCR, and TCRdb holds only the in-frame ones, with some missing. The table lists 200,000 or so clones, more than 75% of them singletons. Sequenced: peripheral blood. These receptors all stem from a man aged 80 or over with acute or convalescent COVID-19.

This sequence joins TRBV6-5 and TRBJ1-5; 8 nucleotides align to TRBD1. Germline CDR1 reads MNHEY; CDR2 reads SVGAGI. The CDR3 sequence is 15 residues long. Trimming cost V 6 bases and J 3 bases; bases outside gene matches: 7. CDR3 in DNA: TGTGCCAGCAGGCTTACGACAGGGGTCAATCAGCCCCAGCATTTT. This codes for CASRLTTGVNQPQHF.

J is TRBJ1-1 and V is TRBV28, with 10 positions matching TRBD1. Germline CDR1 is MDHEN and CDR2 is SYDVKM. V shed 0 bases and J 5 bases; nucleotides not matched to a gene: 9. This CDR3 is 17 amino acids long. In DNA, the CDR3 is TGTGCCAGCAGTTTATGGGGATTCGGACAGGGGGATACTGAAGCTTTCTTT. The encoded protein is CASSLWGFGQGDTEAFF.

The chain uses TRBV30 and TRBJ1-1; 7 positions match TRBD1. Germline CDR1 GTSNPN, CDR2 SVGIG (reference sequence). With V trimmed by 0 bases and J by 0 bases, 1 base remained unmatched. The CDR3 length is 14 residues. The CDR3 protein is CAWSVGGVNTEAFF. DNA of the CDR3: TGTGCCTGGAGTGTAGGGGGCGTGAACACTGAAGCTTTCTTT. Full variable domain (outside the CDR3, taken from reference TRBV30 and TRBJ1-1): SQTIHQWPATLVQPVGSPLSLECTVEGTSNPNLYWYRQAAGRGLQLLFYSVGIGQISSEVPQNLSASRPQDRQFILSSKKLLLSDSGFYLCAWSVGGVNTEAFFGQGTRLTVV.

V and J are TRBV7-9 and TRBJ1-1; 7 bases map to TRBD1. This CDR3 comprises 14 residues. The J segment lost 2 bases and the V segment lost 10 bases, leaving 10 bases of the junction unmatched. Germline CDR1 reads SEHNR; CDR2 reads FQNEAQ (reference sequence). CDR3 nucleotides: TGTGCCACCGGCATAACAGGGGCCAACACTGAAGCTTTCTTT. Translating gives CATGITGANTEAFF.

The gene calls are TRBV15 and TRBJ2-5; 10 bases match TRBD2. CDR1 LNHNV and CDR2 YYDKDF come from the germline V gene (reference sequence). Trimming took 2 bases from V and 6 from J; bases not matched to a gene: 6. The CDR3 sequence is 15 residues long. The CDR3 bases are TGTGCCACCAGCAGAATAGCGGGAGGTTCGAAGACCCAGTACTTC. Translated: CATSRIAGGSKTQYF.

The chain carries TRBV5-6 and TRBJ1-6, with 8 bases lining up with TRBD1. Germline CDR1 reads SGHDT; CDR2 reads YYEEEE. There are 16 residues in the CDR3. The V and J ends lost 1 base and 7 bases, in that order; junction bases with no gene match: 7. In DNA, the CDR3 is TGTGCCAGCAGCTTGCTCCTAGGACAGGGCAATTCACCCCTCCACTTT. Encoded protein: CASSLLLGQGNSPLHF.

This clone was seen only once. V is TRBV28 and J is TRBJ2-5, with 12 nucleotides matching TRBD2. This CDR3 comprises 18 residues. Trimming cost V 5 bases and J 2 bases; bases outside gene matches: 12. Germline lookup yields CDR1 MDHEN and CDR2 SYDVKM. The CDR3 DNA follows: TGTGCCAGCAGTCAGACTAGCGGGAGAGGCGGGGTTCAAGAGACCCAGTACTTC. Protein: CASSQTSGRGGVQETQYF.

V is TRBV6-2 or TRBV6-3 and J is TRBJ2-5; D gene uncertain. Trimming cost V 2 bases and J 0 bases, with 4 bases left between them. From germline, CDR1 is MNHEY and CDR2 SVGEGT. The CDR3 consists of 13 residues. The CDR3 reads CASSYRYQETQYF. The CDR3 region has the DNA TGTGCCAGCAGTTACCGGTACCAAGAGACCCAGTACTTC.